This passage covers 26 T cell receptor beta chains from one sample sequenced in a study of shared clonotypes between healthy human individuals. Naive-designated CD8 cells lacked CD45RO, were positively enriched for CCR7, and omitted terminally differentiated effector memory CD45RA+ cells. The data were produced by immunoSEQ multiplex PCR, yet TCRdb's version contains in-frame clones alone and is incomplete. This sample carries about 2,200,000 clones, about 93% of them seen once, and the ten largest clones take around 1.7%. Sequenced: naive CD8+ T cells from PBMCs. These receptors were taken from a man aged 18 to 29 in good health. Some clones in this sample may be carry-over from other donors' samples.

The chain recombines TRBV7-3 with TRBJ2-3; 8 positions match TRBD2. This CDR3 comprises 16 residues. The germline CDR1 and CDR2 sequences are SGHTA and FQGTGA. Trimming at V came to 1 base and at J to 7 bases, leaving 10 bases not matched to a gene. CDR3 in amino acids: CASSLNPGTRRYTQYF. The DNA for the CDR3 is TGTGCCAGCAGCTTAAACCCCGGGACTAGGCGCTATACGCAGTATTTT.

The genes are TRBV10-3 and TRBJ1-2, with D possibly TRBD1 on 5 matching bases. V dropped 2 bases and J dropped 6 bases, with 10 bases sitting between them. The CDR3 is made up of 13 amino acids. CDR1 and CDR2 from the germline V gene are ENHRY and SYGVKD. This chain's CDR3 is CAISEPGLNGYTF. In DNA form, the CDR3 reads TGTGCCATCAGTGAGCCGGGACTGAATGGCTACACCTTC.

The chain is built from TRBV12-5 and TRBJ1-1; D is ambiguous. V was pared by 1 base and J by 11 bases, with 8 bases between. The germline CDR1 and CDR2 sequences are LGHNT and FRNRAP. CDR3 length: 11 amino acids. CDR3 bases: TGTGCTAGTGGTTTGGGTACGGTGGCTTTCTTT. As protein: CASGLGTVAFF.

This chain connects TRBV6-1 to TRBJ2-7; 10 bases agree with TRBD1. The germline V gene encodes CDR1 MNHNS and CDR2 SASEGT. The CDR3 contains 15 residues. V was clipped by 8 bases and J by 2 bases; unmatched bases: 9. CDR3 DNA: TGTGCCAGCTCCCCCGGGACAGGGGTAACCTACGAGCAGTACTTC. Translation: CASSPGTGVTYEQYF.

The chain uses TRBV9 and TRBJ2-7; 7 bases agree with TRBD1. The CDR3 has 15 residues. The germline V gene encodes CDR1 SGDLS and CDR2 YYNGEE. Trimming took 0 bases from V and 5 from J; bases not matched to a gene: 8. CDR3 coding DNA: TGTGCCAGCAGCGTAGATGAAGGGGGCGGGCACGAGCAGTACTTC. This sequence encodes CASSVDEGGGHEQYF.

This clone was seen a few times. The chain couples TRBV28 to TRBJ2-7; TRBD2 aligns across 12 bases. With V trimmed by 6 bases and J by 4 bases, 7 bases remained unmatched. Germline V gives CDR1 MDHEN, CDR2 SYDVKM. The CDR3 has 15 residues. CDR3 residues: CASRSLAGGAYEQYF. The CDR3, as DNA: TGTGCCAGCAGATCTCTAGCGGGAGGGGCGTACGAGCAGTACTTC.

CDR3 region: CATDDWTNTGELFF. In DNA form, the CDR3 reads TGTGCCACCGACGACTGGACGAACACCGGGGAGCTGTTTTTT. V is TRBV19 and J is TRBJ2-2; unclear D gene. CDR3 length: 14 residues. Germline CDR1 reads LNHDA; CDR2 reads SQIVND (reference sequence). Trimming removed 10 bases at V and 0 bases at J, with 12 bases between.

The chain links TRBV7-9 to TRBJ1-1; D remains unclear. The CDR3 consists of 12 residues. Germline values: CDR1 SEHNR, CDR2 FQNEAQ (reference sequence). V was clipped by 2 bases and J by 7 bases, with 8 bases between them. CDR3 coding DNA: TGTGCCAGCAGCTTATATCCGGATGAAGCTTTCTTT. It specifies CASSLYPDEAFF. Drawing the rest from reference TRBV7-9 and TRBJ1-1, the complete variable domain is DTGVSQNPRHKITKRGQNVTFRCDPISEHNRLYWYRQTLGQGPEFLTYFQNEAQLEKSRLLSDRFSAERPKGSFSTLEIQRTEQGDSAMYLCASSLYPDEAFFGQGTRLTVV.

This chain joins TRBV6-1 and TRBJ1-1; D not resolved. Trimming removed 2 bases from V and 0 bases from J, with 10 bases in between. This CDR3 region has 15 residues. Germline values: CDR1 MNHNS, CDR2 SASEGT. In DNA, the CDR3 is TGTGCCAGCAGTGAAATGCGGGGTATGAACACTGAAGCTTTCTTT. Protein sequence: CASSEMRGMNTEAFF.

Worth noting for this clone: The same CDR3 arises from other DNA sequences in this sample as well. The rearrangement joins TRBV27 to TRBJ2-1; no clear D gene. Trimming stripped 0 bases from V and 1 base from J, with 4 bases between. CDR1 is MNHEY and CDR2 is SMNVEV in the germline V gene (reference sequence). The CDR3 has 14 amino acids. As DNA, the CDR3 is TGTGCCAGCAGTTTATCGGCTTCCTACAATGAGCAGTTCTTC. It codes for CASSLSASYNEQFF.

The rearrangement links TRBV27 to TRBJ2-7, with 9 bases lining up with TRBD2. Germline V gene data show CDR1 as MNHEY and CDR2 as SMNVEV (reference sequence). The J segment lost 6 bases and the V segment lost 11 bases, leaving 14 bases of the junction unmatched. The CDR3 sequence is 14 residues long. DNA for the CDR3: TGTGCCGCGGGGGGGGGACTCCCCTCGGGCGAGCAGTACTTC. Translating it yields CAAGGGLPSGEQYF.

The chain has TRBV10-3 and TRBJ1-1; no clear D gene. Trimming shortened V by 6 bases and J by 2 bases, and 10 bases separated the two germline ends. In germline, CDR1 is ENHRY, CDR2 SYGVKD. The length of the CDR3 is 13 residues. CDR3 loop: CAISNKGNTEAFF. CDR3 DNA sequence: TGTGCCATCAGCAACAAGGGAAACACTGAAGCTTTCTTT.

The CDR3: CASSSRQGWGYEQYF. The DNA for the CDR3 is TGTGCCAGCAGCTCCAGACAGGGCTGGGGCTACGAGCAGTACTTC. The rearrangement joins TRBV13 to TRBJ2-7; 7 bases are shared with TRBD1. Germline V gives CDR1 PRHDT, CDR2 FYEKMQ (reference sequence). V lost 4 bases, J lost 3 bases, and 9 bases stayed unmatched. The CDR3 runs to 15 residues. Based on the CDR3 plus reference TRBV13 and TRBJ2-7, the full variable domain is AAGVIQSPRHLIKEKRETATLKCYPIPRHDTVYWYQQGPGQDPQFLISFYEKMQSDKGSIPDRFSAQQFSDYHSELNMSSLELGDSALYFCASSSRQGWGYEQYFGPGTRLTVT.

The chain's CDR3 is CASAQGARQPQHF. Written as DNA, the CDR3 is TGCGCCAGCGCACAGGGGGCGAGGCAGCCCCAGCATTTT. The chain carries TRBV10-2 and TRBJ1-5, with 9 bases matching TRBD1. This CDR3 has 13 amino acids. Germline V gene data show CDR1 as WSHSY and CDR2 as SAAADI. V shed 8 bases and J 7 bases; nucleotides not matched to a gene: 6.

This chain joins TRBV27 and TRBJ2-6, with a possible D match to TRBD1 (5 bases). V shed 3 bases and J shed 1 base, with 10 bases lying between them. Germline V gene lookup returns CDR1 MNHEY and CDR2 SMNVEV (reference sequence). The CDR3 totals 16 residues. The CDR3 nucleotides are TGTGCCAGCAGTTTCGGCCCAGGGTCTGGGGCCAACGTCCTGACTTTC. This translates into CASSFGPGSGANVLTF.

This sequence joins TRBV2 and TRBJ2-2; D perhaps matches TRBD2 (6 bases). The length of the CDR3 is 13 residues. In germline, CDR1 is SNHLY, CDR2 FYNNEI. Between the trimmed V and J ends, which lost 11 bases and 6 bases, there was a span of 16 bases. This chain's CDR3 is CASIAALAGELFF. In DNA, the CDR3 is TGTGCCTCCATAGCGGCTCTCGCCGGGGAGCTGTTTTTT.

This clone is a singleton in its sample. The chain's CDR3 is CASSELAEYHPYEQYF. As DNA, the CDR3 is TGTGCCAGCAGTGAACTAGCGGAGTACCACCCTTACGAGCAGTACTTC. The chain has TRBV6-1 and TRBJ2-5, with TRBD2 matching 7 bases. The J call is uncertain, as TRBJ2-7 better fits the DNA end. This CDR3 region has 16 residues. Germline values: CDR1 MNHNS, CDR2 SASEGT.

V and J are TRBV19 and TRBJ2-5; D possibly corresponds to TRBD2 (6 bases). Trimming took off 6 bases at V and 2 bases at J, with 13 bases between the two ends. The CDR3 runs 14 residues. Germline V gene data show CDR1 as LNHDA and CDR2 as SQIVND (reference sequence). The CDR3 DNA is TGTGCCAGTAGAGGTTGGGCGGGGCAAGAGACCCAGTACTTC. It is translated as CASRGWAGQETQYF.

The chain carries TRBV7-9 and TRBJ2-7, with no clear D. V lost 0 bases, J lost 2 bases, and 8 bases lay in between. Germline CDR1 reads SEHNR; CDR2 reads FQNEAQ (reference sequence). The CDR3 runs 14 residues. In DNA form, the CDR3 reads TGTGCCAGCAGCTTAGCACATATCCCCTACGAGCAGTACTTC. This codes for CASSLAHIPYEQYF.

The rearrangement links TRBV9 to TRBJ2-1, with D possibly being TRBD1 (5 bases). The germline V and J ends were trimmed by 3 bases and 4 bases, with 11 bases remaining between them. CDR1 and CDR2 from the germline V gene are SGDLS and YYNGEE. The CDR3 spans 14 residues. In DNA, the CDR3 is TGTGCCAGCAGCGAATCAGGGCCGTACAATGAGCAGTTCTTC. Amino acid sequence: CASSESGPYNEQFF.

This chain's CDR3 is CASSQGLAGVRAYEQYF. The CDR3 DNA reads TGCGCCAGCAGCCAGGGACTAGCGGGAGTCCGGGCCTACGAGCAGTACTTC. The chain combines TRBV4-1 with TRBJ2-7, with 14 positions matching TRBD2. From germline, CDR1 is MGHRA and CDR2 YSYEKL. V lost 3 bases, J lost 2 bases, and 6 bases stayed unmatched. This CDR3 region has 17 residues.

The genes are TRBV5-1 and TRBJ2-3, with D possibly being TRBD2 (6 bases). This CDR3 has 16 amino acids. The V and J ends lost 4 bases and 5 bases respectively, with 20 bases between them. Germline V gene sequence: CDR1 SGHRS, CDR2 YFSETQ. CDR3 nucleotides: TGCGCCAGCAGCATCAAAACCGGGGGTGCCGTAGATACGCAGTATTTT. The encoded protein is CASSIKTGGAVDTQYF.

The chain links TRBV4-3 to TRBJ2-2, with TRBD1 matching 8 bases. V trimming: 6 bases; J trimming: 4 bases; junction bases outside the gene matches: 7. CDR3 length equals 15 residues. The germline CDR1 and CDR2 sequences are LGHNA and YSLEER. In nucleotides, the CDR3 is TGCGCCAGCAGGGCGGGACAGGTGCTCACCGGGGAGCTGTTTTTT. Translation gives CASRAGQVLTGELFF.

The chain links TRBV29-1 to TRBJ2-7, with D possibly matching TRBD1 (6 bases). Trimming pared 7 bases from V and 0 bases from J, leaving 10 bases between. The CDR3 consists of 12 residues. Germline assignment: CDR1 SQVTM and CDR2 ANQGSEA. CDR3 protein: CSGWDTSYEQYF. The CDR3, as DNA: TGCAGCGGCTGGGACACCTCCTACGAGCAGTACTTC.

CDR3 sequence: CASSLTGTVNGYTF. For the CDR3, the DNA is TGCGCCAGCAGCTTGACCGGGACGGTAAATGGCTACACCTTC. The rearrangement links TRBV5-1 to TRBJ1-2; tentatively, D is TRBD1 (5 bases). V shed 1 base and J shed 6 bases, with 13 bases lying between them. The CDR3 is made up of 14 amino acids. The V gene's germline CDR1 is SGHRS and CDR2 YFSETQ.

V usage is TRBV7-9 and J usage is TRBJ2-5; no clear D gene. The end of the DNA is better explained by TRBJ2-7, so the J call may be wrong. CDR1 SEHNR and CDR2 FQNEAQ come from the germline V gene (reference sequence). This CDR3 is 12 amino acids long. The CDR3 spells CASSLNSYEQYF. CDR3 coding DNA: TGTGCCAGCAGCCTCAACTCCTACGAGCAGTACTTC.